These T cell receptor beta chains were read from a single sample in a study of Ad26.COV2.S vaccination and SARS-CoV-2 variants. Profiled with immunoSEQ multiplex PCR; TCRdb holds only in-frame clones, not every one. The sample has some 460,000 clones, 89% seen once; the top ten hold over 1.5%. Sequencing was performed on peripheral blood, taken in a trial of Ad26.COV2.S vaccine versus placebo. These receptors came from a person aged 18-60 years who received the Ad26.COV2.S COVID-19 vaccine or a placebo. Both conserved end residues are part of each CDR3. Fields, in order: J gene, V gene, CDR3 protein.

TRBJ2-3,TRBV27,CASSPLAGITDTQYF
TRBJ2-3,TRBV6-5,CASKIQGIITDTQYF
TRBJ2-1,TRBV7-2,CASSPDFTVNEQFF
TRBJ1-1,TRBV19,CASTFNGANTEAFF
TRBJ1-1,TRBV27,CASSWSGFNTEAFF
TRBJ2-5,TRBV4-1,CASSQDGTGTETQYF
TRBJ2-3,TRBV27,CASSKRTSGPGGTDTQYF
TRBJ2-7,TRBV7-8,CASSPPLYSGRESYEQYF
TRBJ2-3,TRBV7-6,CASSLALAGWDLKGTDTQYF
TRBJ2-2,TRBV7-9,CASSPGGRGGFTGELFF
TRBJ2-7,TRBV10-3,CAISNRQVSSYEQYF
TRBJ2-2,TRBV13,CASSLYRGVGTGELFF
TRBJ1-1,TRBV6-5,CASSTSGEAFF
TRBJ1-3,TRBV19,CASSIVPGGVGNTIYF
TRBJ1-3,TRBV19,CASSAARSSGNTIYF
TRBJ1-5,TRBV3-1/TRBV3-2,CASSQDQGNNSNQPQHF
TRBJ2-2,TRBV7-3,CASSDGTGNTGELFF
TRBJ2-4,TRBV5-1,CASSRSGPRDIQYF
TRBJ2-7,TRBV4-1,CASSQEGGFPYEQYF
TRBJ2-1,TRBV7-9,CASSSHRERRVSYNEQFF
TRBJ1-1,TRBV9,CASSVAVANTEAFF
TRBJ2-7,TRBV19,CATRDRGTYEQYF
TRBJ2-2,TRBV11-2,CASRQPQGRDGELFF
TRBJ1-6,TRBV7-9,CASSSGTVRNSPLHF
TRBJ1-2,TRBV10-2,CASMFAGSYGYTF
TRBJ2-2,TRBV11-2,CASSDTGTSGIGELFF
TRBJ2-1,TRBV7-9,CASEENSYNEQFF
TRBJ2-5,TRBV9,CASSVTSGDGETQYF
TRBJ2-1,TRBV5-1,CASSLEGLALYNEQFF
TRBJ2-7,TRBV10-1,CASSESGRDEQYF
TRBJ2-1,TRBV4-1,CASSQASSYNEQFF
TRBJ2-3,TRBV5-1,CASSLGSSTDTQYF
TRBJ1-1,TRBV5-5,CASSLVVALNTEAFF
TRBJ2-7,TRBV6-6,CASSRQGTYEQYF
TRBJ1-6,TRBV2,CASSNNRGNSPLHF
TRBJ2-7,TRBV11-2,CASSYRQGTAYEQYF
TRBJ1-1,TRBV19,CASRGRDSEAFF
TRBJ1-6,TRBV7-9,CASSSGDWGSPLHF
TRBJ2-6,TRBV4-3,CASSQVGGTGANVLTF
TRBJ2-7,TRBV27,CASSRSGTESYEQYF
TRBJ2-4,TRBV19,CASSKGGYGSIQYF
TRBJ1-2,TRBV5-1,CASSLTGTGNYGYTF
TRBJ2-6,TRBV7-2,CASSQRTAGANVLTF
TRBJ2-7,TRBV7-8,CASSSRALSGIWYEQYF
TRBJ2-1,TRBV6-2/TRBV6-3,CASSLPPFRLAGGNEQFF
TRBJ2-7,TRBV28,CASNQGYEQYF
TRBJ1-1,TRBV6-5,CASSSGQVPFF
TRBJ1-2,TRBV28,CASSLISGLGGYTF
TRBJ2-1,TRBV19,CASSPGTSGRYYNEQFF